Listed below are T cell receptor beta chains from one sample, sequenced in a study of T cells in tumors after PD-1 blockade. Clones were read by immunoSEQ multiplex PCR, and TCRdb kept only the in-frame ones, dropping some. The sample has around 13,000 clones; roughly 82% are singletons. Sequencing was performed on PBMCs, taken after anti-PD-1 treatment. The receptors derive from a human donor with basal cell carcinoma. Both conserved end residues are part of each CDR3. D genes are given only for firm matches. Part of the rows lack a size; the others show once, few, many or a class for expanded clones.

DNA,CDR3,J,D,size,V
TGTGCCAGCAGTTCCGGGACTAGCGGTTTCAATGAGCAGTTCTTC,CASSSGTSGFNEQFF,TRBJ2-1,TRBD2,.,TRBV2
TGTGCCAGCAGTTTTGGACAGGATAATAGCAATCAGCCCCAGCATTTT,CASSFGQDNSNQPQHF,TRBJ1-5,TRBD1,.,TRBV28
TGTGCCAGCAGCTACGGCGGGATGTTCTACGAGCAGTACTTC,CASSYGGMFYEQYF,TRBJ2-7,.,.,TRBV5-6
TGTGCCAGCAGTGAAACTACTAGCGACTACAATGAGCAGTTCTTC,CASSETTSDYNEQFF,TRBJ2-1,TRBD2,.,TRBV2
TGTGCCAGCAGCCAAGTTAACAGACCGTATTCACCCCTCCACTTT,CASSQVNRPYSPLHF,TRBJ1-6,.,.,TRBV3-1/TRBV3-2
TGTGCCCTTGGACAGCTTAACTATGGCTACACCTTC,CALGQLNYGYTF,TRBJ1-2,.,once,TRBV28
TGTGCCAGCAGTTTATTGACAGGGGGAGATGGCTACACCTTC,CASSLLTGGDGYTF,TRBJ1-2,TRBD1,once,TRBV28
TGTGCCAGCAGCTTGACCTACGTGACAGGGACGGAAAAACTGTTTTTT,CASSLTYVTGTEKLFF,TRBJ1-4,TRBD1,.,TRBV5-6
TGTGCCAGTATCAGGACAGGGCGGGGCACTGAAGCTTTCTTT,CASIRTGRGTEAFF,TRBJ1-1,TRBD1,.,TRBV19
TGTGCCAGCAGTGGTATGGGGAGGGCTGAAGCTTTCTTT,CASSGMGRAEAFF,TRBJ1-1,.,.,TRBV2
TGTGCCAGCAGCTTAGGGAGCACAGATACGCAGTATTTT,CASSLGSTDTQYF,TRBJ2-3,.,.,TRBV7-3
TGTGCCAGCAGCCGATTGACAGGGGGTGGATTCTCTGGAAACACCATATATTTT,CASSRLTGGGFSGNTIYF,TRBJ1-3,TRBD1,.,TRBV6-6
TGTGCCAGCAGCCCGACGAGTCCACGGGAGACCCAGTACTTC,CASSPTSPRETQYF,TRBJ2-5,.,.,TRBV6-5
TGTGCCAGCAGTTCGAGCGGGAGGATCAGCAATGAGCAGTTCTTC,CASSSSGRISNEQFF,TRBJ2-1,TRBD2,.,TRBV2
TGTGCCAGCAGCCGGGGAGGGGATAGCAATCAGCCCCAGCATTTT,CASSRGGDSNQPQHF,TRBJ1-5,.,.,TRBV5-4
TGTGCCAGCAGCCCCACCAGCACAGATACGCAGTATTTT,CASSPTSTDTQYF,TRBJ2-3,.,.,TRBV5-4
TGTGCCAGCAGCTTGCTAGCGGAAGAGACCCAGTACTTC,CASSLLAEETQYF,TRBJ2-5,TRBD2,.,TRBV11-3
TGTGCCAGCCGGGGTCGCGGCTATGGCTACACCTTC,CASRGRGYGYTF,TRBJ1-2,.,.,TRBV9
TGCAGTGCTAGTGTAGGGGACACTGAAGCTTTCTTT,CSASVGDTEAFF,TRBJ1-1,.,medium-sized,TRBV20-1
TGCGCCAGCAGTGAGTACACTAGCGGGAGATATTACGAGCAGTACTTC,CASSEYTSGRYYEQYF,TRBJ2-7,TRBD2,.,TRBV5-1
TGTGCCATCAGTGAGTCCGGGGGAGAAAAACTGTTTTTT,CAISESGGEKLFF,TRBJ1-4,.,.,TRBV10-3
TGTGCTAGTGACGACCGCCTGAACCCCTACGAGCAGTACTTC,CASDDRLNPYEQYF,TRBJ2-7,.,.,TRBV12-5
TGTGCCAGCAGTGAACAGAGGGTAGGCAATCAGCCCCAGCATTTT,CASSEQRVGNQPQHF,TRBJ1-5,.,.,TRBV6-1
TGTGCCAGCAGCCGGGGACAGCTTAATGAAAAACTGTTTTTT,CASSRGQLNEKLFF,TRBJ1-4,TRBD1,.,TRBV5-6
TGTGCCAGCAGTTTAGGCTCCCTGATTGACTATGGCTACACCTTC,CASSLGSLIDYGYTF,TRBJ1-2,.,.,TRBV28
TGTGCCAGCAGCCCCCCTCGAGGGAGGAAAGCCTACAATGAGCAGTTCTTC,CASSPPRGRKAYNEQFF,TRBJ2-1,.,few,TRBV27
TGCGCCAGCAGCTCCGGACAGAATAAGATGAACACTGAAGCTTTCTTT,CASSSGQNKMNTEAFF,TRBJ1-1,.,.,TRBV5-1
TGTGCCAGCAGTTACTCGAGGGACGTTCAGCCCCAGCATTTT,CASSYSRDVQPQHF,TRBJ1-5,.,.,TRBV6-5
TGTGCCAGCAGCTTAGTTAGCGGGGTCTACAATGAGCAGTTCTTC,CASSLVSGVYNEQFF,TRBJ2-1,TRBD2,medium-sized,TRBV7-2
TGTGCCAGCAGTTCTCCGGGACAACTACGGCCACCCCTCCACTTT,CASSSPGQLRPPLHF,TRBJ1-6,.,.,TRBV28
TGTGCCAGTAGAATTCTAGGGAGCAATCAGCCCCAGCATTTT,CASRILGSNQPQHF,TRBJ1-5,.,.,TRBV19
TGTGCCACCAGCAGAGATCATCCGCGGGGGGCAGATACGCAGTATTTT,CATSRDHPRGADTQYF,TRBJ2-3,TRBD2,.,TRBV15
TGCAGCGTTCCACAGGGGAATGGCTACACCTTC,CSVPQGNGYTF,TRBJ1-2,TRBD1,.,TRBV29-1
TGTGCCAGCAGCTTGGGGGCCAGGGCAGGCGGAAACACCATATATTTT,CASSLGARAGGNTIYF,TRBJ1-3,.,once,TRBV5-6
TGTGCCAGCAGCTTGGGAGCTAGCTATGGCTACACCTTC,CASSLGASYGYTF,TRBJ1-2,.,few,TRBV5-4
TGTGCCACCAGTGATTCCGAACTAGCGGGAGGAGCAGATACGCAGTATTTT,CATSDSELAGGADTQYF,TRBJ2-3,TRBD2,.,TRBV24-1
TGCGCCAGCAGCTCAGAAGGGTACAACGAGCAGTACTTC,CASSSEGYNEQYF,TRBJ2-7,.,medium-sized,TRBV5-1
TGTGCCAGCAGTGAGGTCGAGAACACTGAAGCTTTCTTT,CASSEVENTEAFF,TRBJ1-1,.,.,TRBV2
TGTGCCAGCAGCTTAGTACAGAACGTCCAAGAGACCCAGTACTTC,CASSLVQNVQETQYF,TRBJ2-5,.,.,TRBV7-6
TGTGCCAGCAGTTCCCATAATTCACCCCTCCACTTT,CASSSHNSPLHF,TRBJ1-6,.,.,TRBV12-3/TRBV12-4
TGTGCCAGTATGAGGACAAGGGGCGGGGAGACCCAGTACTTC,CASMRTRGGETQYF,TRBJ2-5,.,few,TRBV19
TGCGCCAGCAGCGCGACAGATTATGGCTACACCTTC,CASSATDYGYTF,TRBJ1-2,.,.,TRBV5-1
TGTGCCACCCAACAACCTAACAGGAACACTGAAGCTTTCTTT,CATQQPNRNTEAFF,TRBJ1-1,.,.,TRBV6-5
TGTGCCAGCAGCCTGCAAGAGACCCAGTACTTC,CASSLQETQYF,TRBJ2-5,.,.,TRBV7-9